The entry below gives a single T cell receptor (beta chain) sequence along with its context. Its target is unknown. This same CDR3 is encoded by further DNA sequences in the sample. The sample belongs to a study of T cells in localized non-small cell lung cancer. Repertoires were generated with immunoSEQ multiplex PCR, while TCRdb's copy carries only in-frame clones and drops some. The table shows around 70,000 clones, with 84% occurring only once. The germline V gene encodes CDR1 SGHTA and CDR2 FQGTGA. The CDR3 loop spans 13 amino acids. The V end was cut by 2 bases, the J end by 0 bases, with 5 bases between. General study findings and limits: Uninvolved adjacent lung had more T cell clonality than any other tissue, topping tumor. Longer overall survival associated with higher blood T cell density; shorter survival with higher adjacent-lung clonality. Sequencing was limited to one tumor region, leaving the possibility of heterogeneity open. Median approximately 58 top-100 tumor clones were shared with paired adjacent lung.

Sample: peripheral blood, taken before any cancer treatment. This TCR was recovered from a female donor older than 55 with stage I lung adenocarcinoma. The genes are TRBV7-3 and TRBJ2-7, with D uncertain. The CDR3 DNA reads TGTGCCAGCAGCTTAGCTAACTCCTACGAGCAGTACTTC. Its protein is CASSLANSYEQYF.